This section outlines one T cell receptor beta chain sequence together with its context. This CDR3 region has 17 residues. The germline CDR1 and CDR2 sequences are MGHRA and YSYEKL. The ends were cut back, 1 base at V and 1 base at J, with 17 bases in the middle. Random hexamers primed reverse transcription of about 0.45 to 1 ug RNA. TCRdb used MiXCR to reprocess the immunoSEQ multiplex PCR reads, holding one entry per CDR3 protein. The sample contains around 220,000 distinct CDR3 sequences, 80% to 95% of which appear only once. This sample is drawn from a study of CD8 T cells in Susac syndrome. Sequenced sample: CD8+ T cells from PBMCs. The receptor was isolated from a human donor with multiple sclerosis. The chain combines TRBV4-1 with TRBJ2-7; a possible D gene is TRBD2 (6 bases). CDR3 loop: CASSQAPIGGGSYEQYF. The CDR3 DNA sequence: TGCGCCAGCAGCCAAGCCCCGATTGGGGGAGGTTCCTACGAGCAGTACTTC.